This is a list of T cell receptor beta chains from one sample in a study of beta chain features in type 1 diabetes. Produced via immunoSEQ multiplex PCR; TCRdb's table is partial and in-frame only. The table shows some 200,000 clones, with roughly a tenth occurring only once. Source material: central memory CD4+ T cells from blood. Source of these receptors: a man aged 18 to 29 in good health. CDR3s include the opening cysteine and the closing phenylalanine or tryptophan. Each record gives: V gene, J gene, D gene, clone size, CDR3 protein, CDR3 DNA. The D gene is left open where the match is weak. Clone size appears in some rows only: once, few, many, or a class for an expanded clone.

TRBV5-4	TRBJ2-1	.	few	CASRHSRDGNNEQFF	TGTGCCAGCAGGCACAGCCGGGACGGGAACAATGAGCAGTTCTTC
TRBV29-1	TRBJ1-1	TRBD1	few	CSTRQGAEAFF	TGCAGCACACGACAGGGGGCTGAAGCTTTCTTT
TRBV4-2	TRBJ2-2	TRBD1	medium-sized	CASSEGGQEGTGELFF	TGTGCCAGCAGCGAGGGTGGACAGGAAGGCACCGGGGAGCTGTTTTTT
TRBV14	TRBJ2-1	TRBD2	many	CASSQRLAGQHYNEQFF	TGTGCCAGCAGCCAAAGACTAGCGGGACAACACTACAATGAGCAGTTCTTC
TRBV2	TRBJ2-2	.	many	CASSDSLTTGELFF	TGTGCCAGCAGTGATAGTCTAACCACCGGGGAGCTGTTTTTT
TRBV10-3	TRBJ2-5	TRBD2	.	CAISPAGGAETQYF	TGTGCCATCAGTCCAGCGGGAGGAGCGGAGACCCAGTACTTC
TRBV29-1	TRBJ1-1	.	.	CSVVRSDSEAFF	TGCAGCGTTGTCCGATCGGACAGTGAAGCTTTCTTT
TRBV7-2	TRBJ2-4	TRBD1	few	CASSPTGTGGSKNIQYF	TGTGCCAGCAGCCCAACCGGGACAGGGGGTTCCAAAAACATTCAGTACTTC
TRBV7-2	TRBJ2-3	.	.	CASISVRRGDTQYF	TGTGCCAGCATTTCCGTGCGGAGGGGGGATACGCAGTATTTT
TRBV7-9	TRBJ2-1	TRBD2	few	CASTPRRGLAGGVEQFF	TGTGCCAGCACCCCAAGGCGGGGACTAGCGGGAGGGGTTGAGCAGTTCTTC
TRBV30	TRBJ2-3	TRBD2	.	CAWSPFGGSPADTQYF	TGTGCCTGGAGTCCCTTCGGCGGGAGCCCCGCAGATACGCAGTATTTT
TRBV6-1	TRBJ2-1	.	few	CASTLAWAIRNEQFF	TGTGCCAGCACCCTAGCCTGGGCCATTAGGAATGAGCAGTTCTTC
TRBV20-1	TRBJ2-1	.	many	CSASPQFF	TGCAGTGCTAGTCCGCAGTTCTTC
TRBV5-1	TRBJ2-7	TRBD2	.	CASSLNLAAGYEQYF	TGCGCCAGCAGCTTGAACCTAGCGGCCGGGTACGAGCAGTACTTC
TRBV29-1	TRBJ2-2	TRBD2	few	CSGAALADTGELFF	TGCAGCGGCGCGGCACTAGCGGACACCGGGGAGCTGTTTTTT
TRBV5-4	TRBJ1-2	TRBD1	few	CASSQDRDYGYTF	TGCGCCAGCAGCCAAGACAGGGACTATGGCTACACCTTC
TRBV25-1	TRBJ2-5	.	few	CASSSAGPLWETQYF	TGTGCCAGCAGTTCCGCAGGACCCTTGTGGGAGACCCAGTACTTC
TRBV30	TRBJ2-2	.	.	CAWSGGTYTGELFF	TGTGCCTGGAGTGGCGGGACATACACCGGGGAGCTGTTTTTT
TRBV6-5	TRBJ2-3	.	many	CASSPTGDTQYF	TGTGCCAGCAGCCCGACGGGAGATACGCAGTATTTT
TRBV30	TRBJ2-2	.	many	CAWSVSRGLRTGELFF	TGTGCCTGGAGTGTAAGCAGGGGCCTTCGGACCGGGGAGCTGTTTTTT
TRBV19	TRBJ2-7	.	.	CASSGGVLNEQYF	TGTGCCAGTTCAGGAGGAGTCCTAAACGAGCAGTACTTC
TRBV30	TRBJ2-1	.	.	CAWSVELADRENEQFF	TGTGCCTGGAGTGTGGAACTAGCCGATAGGGAGAATGAGCAGTTCTTC
TRBV7-2	TRBJ2-7	.	few	CASSPDRQVYEQYF	TGTGCCAGCAGCCCCGACCGACAGGTCTACGAGCAGTACTTC
TRBV7-9	TRBJ2-5	TRBD2	few	CASSLGGRLAGARETQYF	TGTGCCAGCAGCTTAGGGGGCCGACTAGCGGGAGCCCGAGAGACCCAGTACTTC
TRBV7-9	TRBJ2-1	.	.	CASSLWAGNEQFF	TGTGCCAGCAGCTTATGGGCCGGGAATGAGCAGTTCTTC
TRBV6-6	TRBJ2-7	TRBD2	few	CASSYSGTKNEQYF	TGTGCCAGCAGTTATAGCGGGACGAAGAACGAGCAGTACTTC
TRBV9	TRBJ2-5	.	.	CASSGERRQETQYF	TGTGCCAGCAGCGGAGAGCGGAGACAAGAGACCCAGTACTTC
TRBV7-9	TRBJ2-3	.	.	CASSQVSSTDTQYF	TGTGCCAGCAGCCAAGTGTCCAGCACAGATACGCAGTATTTT
TRBV29-1	TRBJ2-7	TRBD1	few	CSVGTGSSTYEQYF	TGCAGCGTTGGGACAGGGTCCTCCACCTACGAGCAGTACTTC
TRBV5-1	TRBJ2-3	TRBD1	.	CASSLAIGTGTDTQYF	TGCGCCAGCAGCTTGGCCATAGGGACAGGCACAGATACGCAGTATTTT
TRBV27	TRBJ2-1	TRBD2	many	CASSTRLAGTSNEQFF	TGTGCCAGCAGTACCCGACTAGCGGGTACCTCCAATGAGCAGTTCTTC
TRBV20-1	TRBJ1-2	.	few	CSASKEYGYTF	TGCAGTGCTAGTAAGGAATATGGCTACACCTTC
TRBV9	TRBJ2-7	TRBD1	many	CASSRQGSRYEQYF	TGTGCCAGCAGTCGACAGGGCAGCCGCTACGAGCAGTACTTC
TRBV7-8	TRBJ1-2	.	.	CASSAAQGYYGYTF	TGTGCCAGCAGCGCGGCCCAAGGCTACTATGGCTACACCTTC
TRBV30	TRBJ2-3	.	few	CAWSVVQGRNTQYF	TGTGCCTGGAGTGTGGTGCAGGGGAGAAATACGCAGTATTTT
TRBV5-4	TRBJ2-3	TRBD2	.	CASMGTSGLQSTDTQYF	TGTGCCTCGATGGGGACTAGCGGGCTACAAAGCACAGATACGCAGTATTTT
TRBV2	TRBJ2-5	.	.	CASGLSRTGETQYF	TGTGCCAGCGGACTATCGCGGACTGGGGAGACCCAGTACTTC
TRBV9	TRBJ2-3	TRBD1	.	CASSGQGAGGTDTQYF	TGTGCCAGCAGCGGTCAGGGGGCCGGAGGCACAGATACGCAGTATTTT
TRBV2	TRBJ1-2	.	many	CASSDERGEGYGYTF	TGTGCCAGCAGTGACGAAAGGGGTGAGGGCTATGGCTACACCTTC
TRBV9	TRBJ2-5	TRBD1	.	CASSNAGGAETQYF	TGTGCCAGCAGTAACGCAGGGGGCGCGGAGACCCAGTACTTC
TRBV9	TRBJ1-2	.	few	CASTTYLAGRDYGYTF	TGTGCCAGCACCACATACCTAGCTGGTCGGGACTATGGCTACACCTTC
TRBV9	TRBJ2-1	TRBD2	.	CASSPSRLAGVNEQFF	TGTGCCAGCAGCCCGTCTAGGCTAGCGGGAGTGAATGAGCAGTTCTTC
TRBV11-2	TRBJ2-7	TRBD1	few	CASSLDRTGSSYEQYF	TGTGCCAGCAGCTTAGATCGGACAGGGAGCTCCTACGAGCAGTACTTC
TRBV7-2	TRBJ2-7	TRBD2	many	CASSLGLAISYEQYF	TGTGCCAGCAGCTTAGGACTAGCGATTTCCTACGAGCAGTACTTC
TRBV19	TRBJ2-1	TRBD1	.	CASSRGQYNEQFF	TGTGCCAGTAGTAGGGGACAGTACAATGAGCAGTTCTTC
TRBV5-4	TRBJ2-3	.	few	CASSLDRAFTYTQYF	TGTGCCAGCAGCTTGGACAGGGCTTTCACATATACGCAGTATTTT
TRBV27	TRBJ2-1	.	.	CATARDPLNEQFF	TGTGCCACAGCCCGGGACCCACTCAATGAGCAGTTCTTC
TRBV7-3	TRBJ2-3	.	.	CASSLGLDTQYF	TGTGCCAGCAGTTTGGGGCTGGATACGCAGTATTTT
TRBV19	TRBJ1-5	.	.	CASTSAWGAKRAQHF	TGTGCCAGTACCTCGGCATGGGGGGCCAAACGGGCCCAGCATTTT
TRBV29-1	TRBJ2-7	TRBD2	few	CSGEGSRRGEQYF	TGCAGCGGGGAGGGGTCCCGGCGGGGCGAGCAGTACTTC
TRBV29-1	TRBJ2-1	TRBD1	.	CSVEGGQGASEQFF	TGCAGCGTTGAAGGGGGACAGGGGGCAAGTGAGCAGTTCTTC